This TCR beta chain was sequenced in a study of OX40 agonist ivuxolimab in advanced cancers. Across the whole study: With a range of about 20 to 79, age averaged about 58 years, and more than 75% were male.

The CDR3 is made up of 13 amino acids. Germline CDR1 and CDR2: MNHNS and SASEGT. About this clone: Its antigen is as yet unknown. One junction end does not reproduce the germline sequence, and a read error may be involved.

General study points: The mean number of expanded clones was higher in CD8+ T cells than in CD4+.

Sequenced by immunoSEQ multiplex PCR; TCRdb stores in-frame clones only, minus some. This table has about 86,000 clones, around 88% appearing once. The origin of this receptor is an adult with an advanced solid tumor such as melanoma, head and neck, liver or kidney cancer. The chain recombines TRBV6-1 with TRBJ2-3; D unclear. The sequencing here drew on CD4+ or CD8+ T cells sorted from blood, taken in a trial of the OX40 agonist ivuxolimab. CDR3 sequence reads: CASREALPDTQYF. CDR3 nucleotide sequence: TGTGCCAGCAGGGAAGCATTGCCGGATACGCAGTATTTT.